A single sample gave rise to the 30 T cell receptor beta chains below, sequenced in a study of PD-1 blockade in classical Hodgkin lymphoma. Following autologous stem cell transplantation, relapse occurred in every patient, and exposure to brentuximab vedotin varied. Magnetic negative selection isolated CD8+ T cells from thawed PBMCs. Here immunoSEQ multiplex PCR was the method, and the copy in TCRdb shows in-frame clones only, minus some. The sample has about 13,000 clones; around four fifths are singletons. Sequencing was performed on CD8+ T cells from blood, taken at baseline. The receptor set was obtained from a human donor with classical Hodgkin lymphoma.

The chain links TRBV7-2 to TRBJ1-1; no clear D gene. Trimming took off 5 bases at V and 6 bases at J, with 16 bases between the two ends. The CDR3 covers 14 residues. Germline CDR1 is SGHTA and CDR2 is FQGNSA. The CDR3, as DNA: TGTGCCAGCAGCACCCGAGAGAACGACCCTGAAGCTTTCTTT. This encodes CASSTRENDPEAFF.

V gene TRBV15 combines with J gene TRBJ1-2; 10 bases map to TRBD1. This CDR3 region has 16 residues. Germline CDR1 LNHNV, CDR2 YYDKDF (reference sequence). J was trimmed by 4 bases and V by 0 bases; bases with no gene match: 5. In DNA form, the CDR3 reads TGTGCCACCAGCAGAGACCAGACAGGGGGCATCTATGGCTACACCTTC. Protein product: CATSRDQTGGIYGYTF.

There are a few counts of this clone. The chain has TRBV6-5 and TRBJ1-6; D remains unclear. The CDR3 spans 11 residues. Trimming left V 6 bases short and J 16 bases short, with 13 bases between. CDR1 and CDR2 (germline): MNHEY, SVGAGI. This chain's CDR3 is CASSDGFGLHF. CDR3 bases: TGTGCCAGCAGCGACGGATTTGGGCTCCACTTT.

This chain joins TRBV6-8 and TRBJ2-5; possibly TRBD1 for D (6 bases). CDR1 and CDR2 (germline): MNHGY, SAAAGT. The V end was cut by 2 bases, the J end by 5 bases, with 12 bases between. There are 14 residues in the CDR3. Written as DNA, the CDR3 is TGTGCCAGCAGTTACATGGACAGTGGGGAGACCCAGTACTTC. The encoded protein is CASSYMDSGETQYF.

The genes are TRBV25-1 and TRBJ1-1; 7 bases line up with TRBD1. The germline gives CDR1 MGHDK, CDR2 SYGVNS. Trimming took 4 bases from V and 4 from J; bases not matched to a gene: 6. The CDR3 is 14 amino acids. The DNA of the CDR3 is TGTGCCAGCAGTGCTTTAGGGGGCTTCACTGAAGCTTTCTTT. Protein: CASSALGGFTEAFF.

The chain recombines TRBV28 with TRBJ2-7, with unresolved D. V was clipped by 7 bases and J by 0 bases, with 10 bases between them. Germline V lookup: CDR1 MDHEN, CDR2 SYDVKM. The CDR3 spans 13 residues. CDR3 sequence reads: CASNQVDSYEQYF. CDR3 coding DNA: TGTGCCAGCAATCAGGTCGACTCCTACGAGCAGTACTTC.

V usage is TRBV27 and J usage is TRBJ1-4; possible D gene TRBD1, 5 bases. V dropped 0 bases and J dropped 7 bases, with 15 bases sitting between them. The CDR3 length is 16 residues. Germline V lookup: CDR1 MNHEY, CDR2 SMNVEV (reference sequence). In nucleotides, the CDR3 is TGTGCCAGCAGTTTATCCCGGTTCCGGGGCGGTGAAAAACTGTTTTTT. This codes for CASSLSRFRGGEKLFF.

The rearrangement links TRBV7-2 to TRBJ2-7; D might be TRBD1 (6 bases). With 4 bases removed from V and 2 bases from J, the gap between germline ends came to 12 bases. This CDR3 region has 14 residues. Germline CDR1 reads SGHTA; CDR2 reads FQGNSA. CDR3 nucleotides: TGTGCCAGCAGCTCACCAGGGGTTGCCTACGAGCAGTACTTC. It codes for CASSSPGVAYEQYF.

The J gene is TRBJ1-1, the V gene TRBV5-1; perhaps TRBD1 as D (6 bases). Germline V gives CDR1 SGHRS, CDR2 YFSETQ. The V gene lost 0 bases and the J gene lost 0 bases, with 12 bases spanning the gap. The CDR3 is 16 residues long. The CDR3 reads CASSLVGGTMNTEAFF. DNA of the CDR3: TGCGCCAGCAGCTTGGTGGGGGGCACCATGAACACTGAAGCTTTCTTT.

CDR3 nucleotides: TGCGCCAGCAGCCAAGTGCGGGGTCAAACTGAAGCTTTCTTT. It yields the protein CASSQVRGQTEAFF. The rearrangement joins TRBV4-3 to TRBJ1-1; D ambiguous. V gave up 1 base and J gave up 5 bases, with 11 bases separating them. The CDR3 length is 14 residues. Germline V gene data show CDR1 as LGHNA and CDR2 as YSLEER.

The rearrangement links TRBV5-8 to TRBJ1-5; D remains ambiguous. The germline V gene has CDR1 SGHTS and CDR2 YDEGEE. The CDR3 totals 14 residues. V was shortened by 2 bases and J by 6 bases, with 12 bases between the two germline ends. The CDR3 coding sequence is TGTGCCAGCAGCTTTGGTCCTAGCGCTCAGCCCCAGCATTTT. Residues: CASSFGPSAQPQHF.

The chain recombines TRBV28 with TRBJ2-5; a weak D match, TRBD2 (6 bases). Germline CDR1 MDHEN, CDR2 SYDVKM. The CDR3 is 14 residues long. With 3 bases removed from V and 3 bases from J, the gap between germline ends came to 11 bases. CDR3 sequence: CASSFGTSKETQYF. Written as DNA, the CDR3 is TGTGCCAGCAGTTTCGGGACTTCCAAAGAGACCCAGTACTTC. The full variable domain, its missing parts supplied by reference TRBV28 and TRBJ2-5, is DVKVTQSSRYLVKRTGEKVFLECVQDMDHENMFWYRQDPGLGLRLIYFSYDVKMKEKGDIPEGYSVSREKKERFSLILESASTNQTSMYLCASSFGTSKETQYFGPGTRLLVL.

V is TRBV2 and J is TRBJ1-6; perhaps TRBD1 as D (5 bases). The germline gives CDR1 SNHLY, CDR2 FYNNEI. The CDR3 sequence is 13 residues long. CDR3 protein: CADWGGLNSPLHF. As DNA, the CDR3 is TGTGCAGACTGGGGCGGATTAAATTCACCCCTCCACTTT.

V and J are TRBV4-3 and TRBJ1-6; no clear D. Looked up from germline, CDR1 is LGHNA and CDR2 is YSLEER. The CDR3 consists of 16 residues. Trimming pared 1 base from V and 0 bases from J, leaving 7 bases between. The CDR3 nucleotides read TGCGCCAGCAGCCAAGGGGCTCGCTCCTATAATTCACCCCTCCACTTT. It yields the protein CASSQGARSYNSPLHF.

The chain combines TRBV7-2 with TRBJ2-3, with a weak D call TRBD2 (5 bases). V was shortened by 4 bases and J by 2 bases, with 13 bases between the two germline ends. This CDR3 has 15 amino acids. Germline V gene data show CDR1 as SGHTA and CDR2 as FQGNSA. CDR3 sequence: CASSSDSAHTDTQYF. As DNA, the CDR3 is TGTGCCAGCAGCTCCGATAGCGCGCACACAGATACGCAGTATTTT.

In its sample, this clone was seen a few times. V usage is TRBV21-1 and J usage is TRBJ1-6; the D call TRBD1 from the table was never checked on the DNA. TRBV21-1 counts as a pseudogene. This CDR3 has 21 residues. CDR3 residues: CASSKARGIQGQGRNNSPLHF. The CDR3 bases are TGTGCCAGCAGCAAAGCACGTGGGATCCAGGGCCAAGGTAGGAATAATTCACCCCTCCACTTT.

The chain couples TRBV6-4 to TRBJ2-2; 8 bases map to TRBD1. Per the germline V gene, CDR1 is MRHNA and CDR2 is SNTAGT. The CDR3 runs 15 residues. With 3 bases clipped from V and 1 base from J, the junction kept 1 base outside the gene matches. In nucleotides, the CDR3 is TGTGCCAGCAGTGAAGGGACAGGGAACACCGGGGAGCTGTTTTTT. Translation: CASSEGTGNTGELFF.

The rearrangement links TRBV6-5 to TRBJ1-5, with no clear D. From germline, CDR1 is MNHEY and CDR2 SVGAGI. Between the trimmed V and J ends, which lost 2 bases and 2 bases, there was a span of 7 bases. CDR3 size: 14 residues. The CDR3 DNA sequence: TGTGCCAGCAGTTACACCGGGGGCAATCAGCCCCAGCATTTT. This gives the protein CASSYTGGNQPQHF.

This rearrangement joins TRBV6-6 to TRBJ2-1; TRBD2 matches at 10 bases. With 6 bases clipped from V and 6 bases from J, the junction kept 8 bases outside the gene matches. Germline assignment: CDR1 MNHNY and CDR2 SVGAGI (reference sequence). The CDR3 loop spans 15 amino acids. The DNA of the CDR3 is TGTGCCAGCAGAAACCAGCGGGGGGGCATCAATGAGCAGTTCTTC. Protein product: CASRNQRGGINEQFF.

V usage is TRBV7-9 and J usage is TRBJ2-3; D not resolved. Trimming removed 1 base at V and 4 bases at J, with 6 bases between. CDR3 length: 13 amino acids. Germline assignment: CDR1 SEHNR and CDR2 FQNEAQ (reference sequence). The CDR3 DNA reads TGTGCCAGCAGCTTAGAATGGGCAGATACGCAGTATTTT. Its translation: CASSLEWADTQYF.

This clone was observed a single time. The chain carries TRBV4-1 and TRBJ2-1, with 9 bases fitting TRBD2. The CDR3 extends over 21 amino acids. Per the germline V gene, CDR1 is MGHRA and CDR2 is YSYEKL. Trimming removed 4 bases from V and 0 bases from J; junction bases left unmatched: 19. CDR3 sequence: CASSRPYSGGAPNSSYNEQFF. The CDR3 DNA sequence: TGCGCCAGCAGCCGACCCTATAGCGGGGGCGCACCAAATAGCTCCTACAATGAGCAGTTCTTC.

V gene TRBV2 combines with J gene TRBJ1-5, with no clear D. Trimming removed 3 bases at V and 0 bases at J, with 12 bases between. Per the germline V gene, CDR1 is SNHLY and CDR2 is FYNNEI. The CDR3 has 16 amino acids. In DNA, the CDR3 is TGTGCCAGCAGTGATAGGGCCGGATATAGCAATCAGCCCCAGCATTTT. Protein sequence: CASSDRAGYSNQPQHF.

The chain's CDR3 is CATSTPHWETQYF. The CDR3, as DNA: TGTGCCACCTCCACCCCCCATTGGGAGACCCAGTACTTC. The J gene is TRBJ2-5, the V gene TRBV15; D is uncertain. The CDR3 covers 13 residues. V lost 8 bases, J lost 5 bases, and 15 bases lay in between. The V gene's germline CDR1 is LNHNV and CDR2 YYDKDF (reference sequence).

The chain carries TRBV18 and TRBJ2-7; D remains ambiguous. CDR1 KGHSH and CDR2 LQKENI come from the germline V gene. With 4 bases removed from V and 3 bases from J, the gap between germline ends came to 4 bases. This CDR3 is built from 11 residues. CDR3 nucleotides: TGTGCCAGCTCACGGGACTACGAGCAGTACTTC. Its translation is CASSRDYEQYF.

The CDR3 protein is CSVRPGTEAFF. The CDR3 nucleotides are TGCAGCGTACGACCGGGGACTGAAGCTTTCTTT. V usage is TRBV29-1 and J usage is TRBJ1-1; no firm D call. Germline-derived CDR1 and CDR2 are SQVTM and ANQGSEA. V was shortened by 6 bases and J by 5 bases, with 10 bases between the two germline ends. The CDR3 consists of 11 residues.

This chain uses TRBV27 with TRBJ2-7, with 7 bases fitting TRBD2. The CDR3 has 13 amino acids. The germline CDR1 and CDR2 sequences are MNHEY and SMNVEV (reference sequence). V lost 6 bases to trimming and J lost 3 bases; unmatched junction nucleotides: 5. The CDR3 loop is CASSTGGGYEQYF. The CDR3, as DNA: TGTGCCAGCAGCACGGGCGGGGGCTACGAGCAGTACTTC.

J is TRBJ2-1 and V is TRBV11-1; no clear D. CDR1 is SGHAT and CDR2 is FQDESV in the germline V gene (reference sequence). The CDR3 totals 17 residues. Trimming removed 0 bases from V and 4 bases from J, with 16 bases in between. CDR3: CASSLATTDWGYNEQFF. The CDR3 nucleotides are TGTGCCAGCAGCTTAGCGACGACCGATTGGGGTTACAATGAGCAGTTCTTC.

This clone appeared a single time. J is TRBJ1-5 and V is TRBV4-3, with no clear D. The germline CDR1 and CDR2 sequences are LGHNA and YSLEER. V lost 0 bases, J lost 7 bases, and 7 bases lay in between. This CDR3 spans 13 amino acids. The CDR3 region is CASSQEPRQPQHF. In DNA form, the CDR3 reads TGCGCCAGCAGCCAAGAACCCCGCCAGCCCCAGCATTTT.

The chain recombines TRBV12-5 with TRBJ2-5; maybe TRBD1 (5 bases). Trimming cost V 0 bases and J 3 bases, with 5 bases left between them. Germline CDR1 is LGHNT and CDR2 is FRNRAP. CDR3 length: 13 residues. In nucleotides, the CDR3 is TGTGCTAGTGGTTTGGTACAGGAAGAGACCCAGTACTTC. This codes for CASGLVQEETQYF. The variable domain in full, completed from reference TRBV12-5 and TRBJ2-5, reads DARVTQTPRHKVTEMGQEVTMRCQPILGHNTVFWYRQTMMQGLELLAYFRNRAPLDDSGMPKDRFSAEMPDATLATLKIQPSEPRDSAVYFCASGLVQEETQYFGPGTRLLVL.

V gene TRBV15 combines with J gene TRBJ2-7, with TRBD1 as a possible D gene (6 bases). The V end was cut by 2 bases, the J end by 6 bases, with 17 bases between. The V gene's germline CDR1 is LNHNV and CDR2 YYDKDF (reference sequence). This CDR3 spans 15 amino acids. The CDR3 region is CATSRTTGLTSEQYF. CDR3 sequence (DNA): TGTGCCACCAGCAGAACCACAGGGTTGACGAGCGAGCAGTACTTC.